This TCR beta chain stems from a study of shared clonotypes between healthy human individuals. Broader study findings: Only blood was sampled; tissue repertoires likely differ.

Libraries were prepared by immunoSEQ multiplex PCR; TCRdb keeps only in-frame clonotypes and omits some of them. The table lists some 2.4 million clones, 93% of them singletons. The CDR3 runs to 14 residues. Germline V CDR1 and CDR2: SEHNR, FQNEAQ (reference sequence). V lost 5 bases to trimming and J lost 10 bases; unmatched junction nucleotides: 13. Donors were healthy HIV-negative adults without recently reported acute infections or vaccinations. A word on this clone: Its antigen is as yet unknown.

The sample comprised naive CD4+ T cells from PBMCs. Subset meaning: CD45RA+ positively selected. This receptor was taken from a man younger than 35 in good health. Some clones in this sample may be carry-over from other donors' samples. The genes are TRBV7-9 and TRBJ2-7; TRBD2 agrees at 8 bases. CDR3 in DNA: TGTGCCAGCAGCCCGTTAGCGGCGGGAGGTCCCCAGTACTTC. Translating gives CASSPLAAGGPQYF.